This TCR beta chain appears in the sequencing data of a study of blood T cell repertoires in COVID-19. For the study at large: Sites in the United States, Italy and Spain provided acute and convalescent COVID-19 samples. Sample material is recorded as cDNA or gDNA derived from T cells, B-cell-depleted T cells, or PBMCs.

How the authors handled the data: Estimates of nucleated cell counts were drawn from the amplification of reference gene primers. Data came from immunoSEQ multiplex PCR; TCRdb stores just in-frame clones and leaves some out. The V and J calls and clone size come from that table; D and trimming were worked out from the DNA. The sample comprises around 100,000 clones, 75% to 90% of which are singletons, and 1.7% rests with the top ten. The CDR3 has 15 amino acids. Germline CDR1 is SNHLY and CDR2 is FYNNEI. The V gene lost 3 bases and the J gene lost 5 bases, with 13 bases spanning the gap. The sample taken for sequencing was peripheral blood. The gene calls are TRBV2 and TRBJ2-2; weak D call: TRBD1 (7 bases). The clonotype comes from a man of 80 years or more with acute or convalescent COVID-19. The CDR3 here is CASSEQSGGTGELFF. The CDR3 bases are TGTGCCAGCAGTGAGCAGTCAGGGGGGACCGGGGAGCTGTTTTTT.